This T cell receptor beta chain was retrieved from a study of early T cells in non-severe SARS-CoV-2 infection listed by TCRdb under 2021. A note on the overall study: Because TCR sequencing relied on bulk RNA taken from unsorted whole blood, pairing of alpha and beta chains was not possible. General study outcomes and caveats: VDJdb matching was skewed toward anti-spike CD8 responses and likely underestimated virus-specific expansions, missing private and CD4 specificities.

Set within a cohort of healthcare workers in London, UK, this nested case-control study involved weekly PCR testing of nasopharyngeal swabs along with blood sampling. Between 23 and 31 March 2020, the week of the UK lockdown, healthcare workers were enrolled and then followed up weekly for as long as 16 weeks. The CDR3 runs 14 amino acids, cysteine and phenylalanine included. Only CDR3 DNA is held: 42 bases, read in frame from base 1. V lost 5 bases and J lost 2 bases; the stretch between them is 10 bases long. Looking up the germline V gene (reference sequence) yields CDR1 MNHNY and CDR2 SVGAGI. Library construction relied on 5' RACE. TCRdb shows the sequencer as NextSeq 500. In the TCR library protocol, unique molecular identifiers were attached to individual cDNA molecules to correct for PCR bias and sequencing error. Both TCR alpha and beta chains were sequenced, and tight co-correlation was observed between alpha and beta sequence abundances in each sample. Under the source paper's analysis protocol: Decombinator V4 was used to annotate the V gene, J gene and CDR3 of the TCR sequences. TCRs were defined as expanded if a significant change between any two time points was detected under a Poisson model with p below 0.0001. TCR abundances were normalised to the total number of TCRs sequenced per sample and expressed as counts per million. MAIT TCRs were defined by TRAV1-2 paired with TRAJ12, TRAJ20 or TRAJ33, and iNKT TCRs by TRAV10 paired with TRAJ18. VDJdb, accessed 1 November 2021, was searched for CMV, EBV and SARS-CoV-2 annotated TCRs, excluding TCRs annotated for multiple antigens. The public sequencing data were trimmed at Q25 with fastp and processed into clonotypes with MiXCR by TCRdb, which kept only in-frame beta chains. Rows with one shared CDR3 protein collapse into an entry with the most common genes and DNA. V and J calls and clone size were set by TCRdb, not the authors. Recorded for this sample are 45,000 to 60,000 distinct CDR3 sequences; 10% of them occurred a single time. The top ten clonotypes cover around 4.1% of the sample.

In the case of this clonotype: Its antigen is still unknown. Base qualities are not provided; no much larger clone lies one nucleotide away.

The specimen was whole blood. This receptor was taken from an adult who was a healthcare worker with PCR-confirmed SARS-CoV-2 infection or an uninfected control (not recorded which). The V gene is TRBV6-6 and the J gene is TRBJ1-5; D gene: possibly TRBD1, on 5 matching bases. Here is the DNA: TGTGCCAGCAGTACAGGATACGGCAATCAGCCCCAGCATTTT. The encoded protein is CASSTGYGNQPQHF.